The TCR beta chain described here comes from a study of shared T cell receptors in the human thymus. Libraries were prepared by immunoSEQ multiplex PCR; TCRdb keeps only in-frame clonotypes and omits some of them. The sample yields approximately 760,000 clones, roughly 85% seen once. Per germline, CDR1 SGHTA and CDR2 FQGNSA. The V segment lost 4 bases and the J segment 7 bases; nucleotides outside the gene matches: 7. This CDR3 has 14 residues. This sample was also put to use in a study of human thymus T cells. Per that paper: Finnish infants who were healthy and having corrective surgery for congenital heart defects made up the donors.

Sequencing was performed on thymocytes. The rearrangement links TRBV7-2 to TRBJ2-7; 10 bases are a match to TRBD2. The receptor comes from a girl under three years old with a congenital heart defect. The DNA of the CDR3 is TGTGCCAGCAGCTCAGTAGCGGGGGGTAAGGAGCAGTACTTC. Amino acid sequence: CASSSVAGGKEQYF.